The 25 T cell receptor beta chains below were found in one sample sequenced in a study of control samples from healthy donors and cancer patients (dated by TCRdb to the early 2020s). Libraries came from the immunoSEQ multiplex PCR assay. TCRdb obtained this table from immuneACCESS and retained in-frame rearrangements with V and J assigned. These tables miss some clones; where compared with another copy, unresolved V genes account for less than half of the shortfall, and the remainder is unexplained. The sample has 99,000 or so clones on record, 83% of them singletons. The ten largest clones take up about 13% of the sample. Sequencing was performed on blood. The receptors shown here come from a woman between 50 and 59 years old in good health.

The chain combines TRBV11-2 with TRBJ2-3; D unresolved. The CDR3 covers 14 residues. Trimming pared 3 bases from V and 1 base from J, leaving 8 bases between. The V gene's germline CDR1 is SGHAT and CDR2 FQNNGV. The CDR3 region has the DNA TGTGCCAGCAGCTTGCAACCCGGCACAGATACGCAGTATTTT. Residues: CASSLQPGTDTQYF.

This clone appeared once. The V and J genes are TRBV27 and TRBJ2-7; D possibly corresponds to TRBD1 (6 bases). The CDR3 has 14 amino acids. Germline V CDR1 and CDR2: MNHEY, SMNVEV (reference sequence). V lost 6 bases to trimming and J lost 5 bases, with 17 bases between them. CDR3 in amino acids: CASSLTRDIDEQYF. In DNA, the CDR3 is TGTGCCAGCAGCCTAACCCGGGACATCGACGAGCAGTACTTC.

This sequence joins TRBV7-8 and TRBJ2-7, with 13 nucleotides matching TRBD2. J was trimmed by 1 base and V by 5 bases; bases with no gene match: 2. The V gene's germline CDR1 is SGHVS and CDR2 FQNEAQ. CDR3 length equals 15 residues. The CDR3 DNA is TGTGCCAGCAGCACTAGCGGGGGGGTATCCTACGAGCAGTACTTC. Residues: CASSTSGGVSYEQYF. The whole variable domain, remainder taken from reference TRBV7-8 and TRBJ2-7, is GAGVSQSPRYKVAKRGQDVALRCDPISGHVSLFWYQQALGQGPEFLTYFQNEAQLDKSGLPSDRFFAERPEGSVSTLKIQRTQQEDSAVYLCASSTSGGVSYEQYFGPGTRLTVT.

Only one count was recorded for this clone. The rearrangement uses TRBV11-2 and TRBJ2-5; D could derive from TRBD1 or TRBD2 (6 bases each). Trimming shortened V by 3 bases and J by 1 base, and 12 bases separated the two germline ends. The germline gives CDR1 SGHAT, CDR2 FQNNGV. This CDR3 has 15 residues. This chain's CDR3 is CASSFRGDFQETQYF. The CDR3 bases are TGTGCCAGCAGCTTTAGGGGGGACTTCCAAGAGACCCAGTACTTC.

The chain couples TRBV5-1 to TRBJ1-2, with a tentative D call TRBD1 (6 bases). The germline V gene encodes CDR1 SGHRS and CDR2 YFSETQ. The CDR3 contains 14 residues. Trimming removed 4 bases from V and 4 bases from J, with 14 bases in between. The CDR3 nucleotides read TGCGCCAGCAGCAAGGACGGGGGCGTCTATGGCTACACCTTC. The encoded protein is CASSKDGGVYGYTF. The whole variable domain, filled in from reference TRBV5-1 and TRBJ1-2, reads KAGVTQTPRYLIKTRGQQVTLSCSPISGHRSVSWYQQTPGQGLQFLFEYFSETQRNKGNFPGRFSGRQFSNSRSEMNVSTLELGDSALYLCASSKDGGVYGYTFGSGTRLTVV.

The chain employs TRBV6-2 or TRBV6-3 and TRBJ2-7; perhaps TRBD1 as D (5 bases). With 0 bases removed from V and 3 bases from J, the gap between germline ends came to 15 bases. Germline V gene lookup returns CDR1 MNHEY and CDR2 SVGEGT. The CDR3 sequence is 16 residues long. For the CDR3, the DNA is TGTGCCAGCAGTTACTCGAACAGGCTTTCTTACTACGAGCAGTACTTC. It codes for CASSYSNRLSYYEQYF.

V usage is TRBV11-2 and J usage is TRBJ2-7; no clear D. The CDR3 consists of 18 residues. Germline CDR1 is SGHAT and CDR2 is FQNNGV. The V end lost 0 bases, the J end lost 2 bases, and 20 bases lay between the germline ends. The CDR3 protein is CASSLDALDVLITYEQYF. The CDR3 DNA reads TGTGCCAGCAGCTTAGACGCCCTAGACGTCCTGATTACCTACGAGCAGTACTTC.

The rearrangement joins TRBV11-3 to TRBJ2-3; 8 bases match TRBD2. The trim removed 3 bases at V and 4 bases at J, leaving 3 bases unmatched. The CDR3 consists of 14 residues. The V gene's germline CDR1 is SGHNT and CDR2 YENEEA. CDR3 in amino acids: CASSFGLASDTQYF. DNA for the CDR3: TGTGCCAGCAGCTTCGGACTAGCATCAGATACGCAGTATTTT.

The CDR3 spells CATSDLDEQYF. DNA of the CDR3: TGTGCCACCAGTGATTTGGACGAGCAGTACTTC. This rearrangement joins TRBV24-1 to TRBJ2-7, with unresolved D. The germline V gene has CDR1 KGHDR and CDR2 SFDVKD. This CDR3 has 11 amino acids. Between the trimmed V and J ends, which lost 0 bases and 5 bases, there was a span of 1 base.

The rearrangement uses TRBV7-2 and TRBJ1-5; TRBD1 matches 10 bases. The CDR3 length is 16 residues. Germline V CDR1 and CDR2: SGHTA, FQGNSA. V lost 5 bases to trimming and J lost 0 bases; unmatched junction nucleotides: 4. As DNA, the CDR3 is TGTGCCAGCAGCAAAGGGACAGGGGATAGCAATCAGCCCCAGCATTTT. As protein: CASSKGTGDSNQPQHF.

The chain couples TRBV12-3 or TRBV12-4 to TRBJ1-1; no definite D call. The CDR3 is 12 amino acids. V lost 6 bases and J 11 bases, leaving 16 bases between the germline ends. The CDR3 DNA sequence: TGTGCCAGCAGCCTGGAGATAGGGCGGGCTTTCTTT. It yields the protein CASSLEIGRAFF.

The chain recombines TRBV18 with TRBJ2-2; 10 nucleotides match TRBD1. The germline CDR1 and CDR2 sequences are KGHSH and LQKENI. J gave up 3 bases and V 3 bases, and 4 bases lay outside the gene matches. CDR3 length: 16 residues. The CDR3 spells CASSPRTGGDTGELFF. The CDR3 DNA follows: TGTGCCAGCTCACCGAGGACAGGGGGTGACACCGGGGAGCTGTTTTTT.

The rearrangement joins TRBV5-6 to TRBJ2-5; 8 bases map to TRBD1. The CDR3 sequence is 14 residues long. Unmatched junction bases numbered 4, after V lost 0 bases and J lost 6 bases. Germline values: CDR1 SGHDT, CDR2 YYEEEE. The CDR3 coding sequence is TGTGCCAGCAGCTTGGGGACAGGGAAAAAGACCCAGTACTTC. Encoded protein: CASSLGTGKKTQYF.

This CDR3 is CASSSVGGREETQYF. CDR3 coding DNA: TGTGCCAGCAGTTCCGTCGGGGGGAGAGAAGAGACCCAGTACTTC. The V and J genes are TRBV7-9 and TRBJ2-5; 7 bases match TRBD2. Germline V gives CDR1 SEHNR, CDR2 FQNEAQ (reference sequence). The CDR3 sequence is 15 residues long. J gave up 3 bases and V 6 bases, and 10 bases lay outside the gene matches. The full variable domain, rest sourced from reference TRBV7-9 and TRBJ2-5, is DTGVSQNPRHKITKRGQNVTFRCDPISEHNRLYWYRQTLGQGPEFLTYFQNEAQLEKSRLLSDRFSAERPKGSFSTLEIQRTEQGDSAMYLCASSSVGGREETQYFGPGTRLLVL.

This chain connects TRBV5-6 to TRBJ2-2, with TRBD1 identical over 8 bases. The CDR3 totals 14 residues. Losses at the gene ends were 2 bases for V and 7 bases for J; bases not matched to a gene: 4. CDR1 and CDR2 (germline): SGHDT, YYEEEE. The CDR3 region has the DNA TGTGCCAGCAGCTTCGGGACAGGTCACGGGGAGCTGTTTTTT. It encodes CASSFGTGHGELFF.

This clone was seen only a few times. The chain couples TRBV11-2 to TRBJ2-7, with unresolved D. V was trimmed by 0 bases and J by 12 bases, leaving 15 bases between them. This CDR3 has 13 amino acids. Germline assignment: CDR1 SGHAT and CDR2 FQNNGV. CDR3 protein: CASSLDPSSSWYF. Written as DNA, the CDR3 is TGTGCCAGCAGCTTAGATCCCTCTTCTTCTTGGTACTTC.

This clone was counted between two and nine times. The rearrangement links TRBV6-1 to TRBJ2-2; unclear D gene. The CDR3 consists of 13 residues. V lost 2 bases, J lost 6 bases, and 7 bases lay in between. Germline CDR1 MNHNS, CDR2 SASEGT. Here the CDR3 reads CASSERRPGELFF. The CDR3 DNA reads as TGTGCCAGCAGTGAAAGAAGGCCCGGGGAGCTGTTTTTT.

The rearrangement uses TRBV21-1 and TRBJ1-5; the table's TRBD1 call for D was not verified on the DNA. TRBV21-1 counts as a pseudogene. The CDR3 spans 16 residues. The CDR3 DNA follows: TGTGCCAGCAGCAATAACAGGGGCCTTAGCAATCAGCCCCAGCATTTT. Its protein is CASSNNRGLSNQPQHF.

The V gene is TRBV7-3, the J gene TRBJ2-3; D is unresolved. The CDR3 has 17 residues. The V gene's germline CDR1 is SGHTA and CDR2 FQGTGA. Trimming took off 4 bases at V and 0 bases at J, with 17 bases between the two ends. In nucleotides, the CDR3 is TGTGCCAGCAGCTCACGGGCGTTAGGGAAAAGCACAGATACGCAGTATTTT. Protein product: CASSSRALGKSTDTQYF.

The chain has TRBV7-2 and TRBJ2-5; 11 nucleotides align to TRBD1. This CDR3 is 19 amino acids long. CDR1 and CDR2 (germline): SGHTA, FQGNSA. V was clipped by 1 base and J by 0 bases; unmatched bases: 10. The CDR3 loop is CASSLGSPGQGANQETQYF. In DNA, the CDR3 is TGTGCCAGCAGCTTAGGATCGCCCGGACAGGGGGCCAACCAAGAGACCCAGTACTTC.

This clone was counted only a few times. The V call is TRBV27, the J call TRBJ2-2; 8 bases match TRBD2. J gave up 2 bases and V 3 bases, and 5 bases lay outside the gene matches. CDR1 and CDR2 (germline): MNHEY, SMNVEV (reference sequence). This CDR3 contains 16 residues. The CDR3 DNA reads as TGTGCCAGCAGTTTGGGACTAGGACTTAACACCGGGGAGCTGTTTTTT. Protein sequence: CASSLGLGLNTGELFF.

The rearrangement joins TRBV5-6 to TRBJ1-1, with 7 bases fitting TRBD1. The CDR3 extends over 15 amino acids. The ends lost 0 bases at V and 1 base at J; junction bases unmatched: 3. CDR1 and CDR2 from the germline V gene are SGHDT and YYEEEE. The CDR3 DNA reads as TGTGCCAGCAGCTTGGGCAGACAGGGGAACACTGAAGCTTTCTTT. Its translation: CASSLGRQGNTEAFF.

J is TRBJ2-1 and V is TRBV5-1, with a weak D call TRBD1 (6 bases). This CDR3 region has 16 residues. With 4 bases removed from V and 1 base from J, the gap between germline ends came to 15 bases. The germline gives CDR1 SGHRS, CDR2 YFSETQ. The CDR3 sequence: CASSRGQRLSYNEQFF. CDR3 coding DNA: TGCGCCAGCAGCCGCGGACAGCGTTTATCCTACAATGAGCAGTTCTTC.

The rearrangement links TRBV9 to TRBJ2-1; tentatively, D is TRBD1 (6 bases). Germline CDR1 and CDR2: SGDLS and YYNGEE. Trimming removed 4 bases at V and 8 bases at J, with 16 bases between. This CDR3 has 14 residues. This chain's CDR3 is CASSPDRILDEQFF. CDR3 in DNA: TGTGCCAGCAGCCCCGACAGGATTTTAGATGAGCAGTTCTTC.

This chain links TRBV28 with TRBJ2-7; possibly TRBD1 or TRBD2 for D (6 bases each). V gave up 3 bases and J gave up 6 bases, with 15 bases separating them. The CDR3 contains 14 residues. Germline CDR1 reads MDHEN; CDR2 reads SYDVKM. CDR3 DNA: TGTGCCAGCAGTTTTTCGTGGGGGGCGGGCGAGCAGTACTTC. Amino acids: CASSFSWGAGEQYF.